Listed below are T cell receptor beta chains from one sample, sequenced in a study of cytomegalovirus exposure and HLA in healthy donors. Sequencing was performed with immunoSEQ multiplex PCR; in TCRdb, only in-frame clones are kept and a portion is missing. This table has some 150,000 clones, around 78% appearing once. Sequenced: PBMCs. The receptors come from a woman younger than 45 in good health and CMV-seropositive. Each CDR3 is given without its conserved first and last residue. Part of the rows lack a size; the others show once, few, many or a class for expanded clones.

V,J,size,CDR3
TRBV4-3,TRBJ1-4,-,ASSQLLTGFGEKLF
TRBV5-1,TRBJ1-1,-,ASSSQGGGTEAF
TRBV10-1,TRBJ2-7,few,ASSELVTTGQPYEQY
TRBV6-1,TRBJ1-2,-,ASSEALAQAGYGYT
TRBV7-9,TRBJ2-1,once,ASSLGTGGDEQF
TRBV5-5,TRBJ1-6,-,ASSSGGRTGSPLH
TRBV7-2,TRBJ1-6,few,ASSPPTGVNSPLH
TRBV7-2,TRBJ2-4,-,ASSQLAGGIAKNIQY
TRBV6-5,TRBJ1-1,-,ASTPGGRVTEAF
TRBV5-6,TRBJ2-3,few,ASSFERGTDTQY
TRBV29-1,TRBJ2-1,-,SVERLAGGEQF
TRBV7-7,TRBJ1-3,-,ASSLDSRVGNTIY
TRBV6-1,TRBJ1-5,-,ASSDPGENQPQH
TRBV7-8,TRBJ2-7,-,ASTDRGQAYEQY
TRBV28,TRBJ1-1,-,ASSSTGLRTEAF